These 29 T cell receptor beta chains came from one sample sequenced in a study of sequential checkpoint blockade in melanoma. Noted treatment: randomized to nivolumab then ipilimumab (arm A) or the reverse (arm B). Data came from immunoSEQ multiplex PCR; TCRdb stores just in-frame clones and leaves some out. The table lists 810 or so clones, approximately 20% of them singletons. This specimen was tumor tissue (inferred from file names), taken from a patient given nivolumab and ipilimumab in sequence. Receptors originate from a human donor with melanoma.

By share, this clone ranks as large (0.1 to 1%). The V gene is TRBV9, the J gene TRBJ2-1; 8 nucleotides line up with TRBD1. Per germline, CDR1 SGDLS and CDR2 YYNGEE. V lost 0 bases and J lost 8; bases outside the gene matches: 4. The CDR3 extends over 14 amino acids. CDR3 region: CASSVDRTGYEQFF. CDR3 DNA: TGTGCCAGCAGCGTAGATCGGACAGGGTATGAGCAGTTCTTC. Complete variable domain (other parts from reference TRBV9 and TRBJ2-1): DSGVTQTPKHLITATGQRVTLRCSPRSGDLSVYWYQQSLDQGLQFLIQYYNGEERAKGNILERFSAQQFPDLHSELNLSSLELGDSALYFCASSVDRTGYEQFFGPGTRLTVL.

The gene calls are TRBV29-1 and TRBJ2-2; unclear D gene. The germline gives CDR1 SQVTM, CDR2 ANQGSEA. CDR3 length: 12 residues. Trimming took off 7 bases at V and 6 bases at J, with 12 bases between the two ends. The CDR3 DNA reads TGCAGCGCTTATGTTCGGGCCGGGGAGCTGTTTTTT. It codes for CSAYVRAGELFF.

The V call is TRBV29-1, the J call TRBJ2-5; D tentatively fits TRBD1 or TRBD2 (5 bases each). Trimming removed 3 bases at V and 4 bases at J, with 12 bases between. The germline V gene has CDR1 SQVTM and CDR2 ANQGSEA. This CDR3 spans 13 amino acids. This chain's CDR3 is CSVEGIGGETQYF. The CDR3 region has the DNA TGCAGCGTTGAGGGCATTGGGGGAGAGACCCAGTACTTC.

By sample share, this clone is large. The CDR3 sequence is CASSTRQGPSYEQYF. The CDR3 coding sequence is TGTGCCAGCAGCACGAGACAGGGCCCTTCCTACGAGCAGTACTTC. The chain links TRBV11-3 to TRBJ2-7; 7 bases match TRBD1. Trimming at V came to 5 bases and at J to 1 base, leaving 8 bases not matched to a gene. CDR3 size: 15 residues. Germline assignment: CDR1 SGHNT and CDR2 YENEEA.

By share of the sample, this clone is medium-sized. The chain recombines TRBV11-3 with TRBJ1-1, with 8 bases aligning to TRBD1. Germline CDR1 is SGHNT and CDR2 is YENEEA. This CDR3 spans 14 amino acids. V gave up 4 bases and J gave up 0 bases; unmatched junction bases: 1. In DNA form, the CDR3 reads TGTGCCAGCAGCTCGGACAGGGTGAACACTGAAGCTTTCTTT. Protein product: CASSSDRVNTEAFF.

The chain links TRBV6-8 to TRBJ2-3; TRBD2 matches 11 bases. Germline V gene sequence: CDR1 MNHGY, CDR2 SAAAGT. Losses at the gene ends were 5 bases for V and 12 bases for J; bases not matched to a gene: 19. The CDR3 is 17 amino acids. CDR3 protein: CASSDGYSSGGTPVQYF. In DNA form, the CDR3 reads TGTGCCAGCAGTGACGGTTACTCTAGCGGGGGGACCCCCGTACAGTATTTT.

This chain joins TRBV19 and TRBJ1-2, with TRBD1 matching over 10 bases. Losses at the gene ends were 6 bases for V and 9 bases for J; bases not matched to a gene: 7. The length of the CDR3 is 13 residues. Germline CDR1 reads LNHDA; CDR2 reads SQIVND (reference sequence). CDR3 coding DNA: TGTGCCAGTAGCCGGACAGGGGGGGCGAGCTACACCTTC. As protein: CASSRTGGASYTF.

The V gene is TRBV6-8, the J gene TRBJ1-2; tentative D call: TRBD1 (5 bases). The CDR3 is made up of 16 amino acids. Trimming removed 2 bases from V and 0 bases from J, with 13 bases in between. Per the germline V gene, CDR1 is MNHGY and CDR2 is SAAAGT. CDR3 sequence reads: CASSYLTQGSNYGYTF. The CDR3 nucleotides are TGTGCCAGCAGTTACCTAACTCAGGGATCTAACTATGGCTACACCTTC.

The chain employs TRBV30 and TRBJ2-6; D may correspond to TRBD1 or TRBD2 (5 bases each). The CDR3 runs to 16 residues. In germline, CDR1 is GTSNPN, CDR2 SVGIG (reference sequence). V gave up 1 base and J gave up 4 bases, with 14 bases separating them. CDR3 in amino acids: CAWSALGTTGANVLTF. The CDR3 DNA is TGTGCCTGGAGTGCTCTGGGGACGACGGGGGCCAACGTCCTGACTTTC.

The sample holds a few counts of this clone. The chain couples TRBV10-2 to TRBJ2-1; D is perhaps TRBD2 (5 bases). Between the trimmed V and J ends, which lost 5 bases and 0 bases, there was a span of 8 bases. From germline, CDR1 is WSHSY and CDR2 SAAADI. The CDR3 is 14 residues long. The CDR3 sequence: CASSYTSSYNEQFF. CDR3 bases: TGCGCCAGCAGTTATACTAGCTCCTACAATGAGCAGTTCTTC.

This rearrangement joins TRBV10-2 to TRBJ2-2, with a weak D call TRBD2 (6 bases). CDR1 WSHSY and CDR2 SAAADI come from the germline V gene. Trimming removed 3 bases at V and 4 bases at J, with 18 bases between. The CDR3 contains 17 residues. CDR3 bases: TGCGCCAGCAGTGACTTGTGGCGGGATACTATCACCGGGGAGCTGTTTTTT. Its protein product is CASSDLWRDTITGELFF.

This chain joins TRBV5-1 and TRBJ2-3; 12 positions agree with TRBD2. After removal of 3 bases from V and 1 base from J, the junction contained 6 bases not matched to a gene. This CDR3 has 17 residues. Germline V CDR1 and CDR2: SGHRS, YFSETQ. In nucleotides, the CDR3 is TGCGCCAGCAGCTCTTCACTAGCGGGGGGCGGCACAGATACGCAGTATTTT. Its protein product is CASSSSLAGGGTDTQYF.

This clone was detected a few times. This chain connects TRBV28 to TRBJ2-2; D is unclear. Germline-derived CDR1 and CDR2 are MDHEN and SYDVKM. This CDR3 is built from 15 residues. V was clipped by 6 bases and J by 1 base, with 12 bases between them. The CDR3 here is CASSTRRMNTGELFF. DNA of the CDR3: TGTGCCAGCAGCACACGACGAATGAACACCGGGGAGCTGTTTTTT.

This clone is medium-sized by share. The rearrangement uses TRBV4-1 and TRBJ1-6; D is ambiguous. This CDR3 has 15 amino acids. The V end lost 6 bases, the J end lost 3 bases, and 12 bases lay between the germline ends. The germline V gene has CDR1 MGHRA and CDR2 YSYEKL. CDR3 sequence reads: CASRLQASYNSPLHF. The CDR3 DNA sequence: TGCGCCAGCAGGCTGCAAGCCAGCTATAATTCACCCCTCCACTTT.

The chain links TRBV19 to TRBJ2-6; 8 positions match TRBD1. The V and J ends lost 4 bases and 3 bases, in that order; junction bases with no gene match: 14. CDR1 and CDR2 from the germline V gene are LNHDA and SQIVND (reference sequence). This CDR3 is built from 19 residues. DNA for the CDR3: TGTGCCAGTAGTACCCCGGGACAGGCACCTTCTGGTGGGGCCAACGTCCTGACTTTC. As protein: CASSTPGQAPSGGANVLTF. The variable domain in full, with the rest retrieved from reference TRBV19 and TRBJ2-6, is DGGITQSPKYLFRKEGQNVTLSCEQNLNHDAMYWYRQDPGQGLRLIYYSQIVNDFQKGDIAEGYSVSREKKESFPLTVTSAQKNPTAFYLCASSTPGQAPSGGANVLTFGAGSRLTVL.

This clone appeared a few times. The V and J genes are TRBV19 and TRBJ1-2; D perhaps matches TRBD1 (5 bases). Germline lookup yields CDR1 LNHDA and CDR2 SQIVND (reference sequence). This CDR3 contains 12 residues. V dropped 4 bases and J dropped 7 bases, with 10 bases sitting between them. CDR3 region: CASSTRESGYTF. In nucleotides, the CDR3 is TGTGCCAGTAGTACCAGGGAGAGTGGCTACACCTTC. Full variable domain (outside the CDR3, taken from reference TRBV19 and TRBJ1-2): DGGITQSPKYLFRKEGQNVTLSCEQNLNHDAMYWYRQDPGQGLRLIYYSQIVNDFQKGDIAEGYSVSREKKESFPLTVTSAQKNPTAFYLCASSTRESGYTFGSGTRLTVV.

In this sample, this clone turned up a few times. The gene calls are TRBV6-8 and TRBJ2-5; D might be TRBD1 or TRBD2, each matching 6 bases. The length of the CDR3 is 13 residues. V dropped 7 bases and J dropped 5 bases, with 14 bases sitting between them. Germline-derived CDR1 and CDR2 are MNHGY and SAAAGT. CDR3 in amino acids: CASNGGPWETQYF. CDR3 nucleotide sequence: TGTGCCAGCAATGGGGGGCCGTGGGAGACCCAGTACTTC.

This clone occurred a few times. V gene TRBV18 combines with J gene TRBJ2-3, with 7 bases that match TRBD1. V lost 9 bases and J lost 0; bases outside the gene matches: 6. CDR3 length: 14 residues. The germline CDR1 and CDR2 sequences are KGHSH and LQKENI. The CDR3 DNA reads TGTGCCAGTGACGACAGGGCTAGCACAGATACGCAGTATTTT. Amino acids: CASDDRASTDTQYF. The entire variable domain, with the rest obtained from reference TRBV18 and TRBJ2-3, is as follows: NAGVMQNPRHLVRRRGQEARLRCSPMKGHSHVYWYRQLPEEGLKFMVYLQKENIIDESGMPKERFSAEFPKEGPSILRIQQVVRGDSAAYFCASDDRASTDTQYFGPGTRLTVL.

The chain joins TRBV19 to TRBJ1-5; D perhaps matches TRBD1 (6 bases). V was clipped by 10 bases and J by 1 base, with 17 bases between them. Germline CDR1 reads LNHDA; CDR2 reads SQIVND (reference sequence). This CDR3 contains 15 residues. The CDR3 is CATTRGAQSNQPQHF. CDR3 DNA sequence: TGTGCCACCACAAGGGGGGCCCAAAGCAATCAGCCCCAGCATTTT.

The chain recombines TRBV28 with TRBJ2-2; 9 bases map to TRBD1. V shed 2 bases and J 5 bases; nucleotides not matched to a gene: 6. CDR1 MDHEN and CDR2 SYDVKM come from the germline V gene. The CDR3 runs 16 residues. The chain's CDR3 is CASSLMTGGWTGELFF. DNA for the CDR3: TGTGCCAGCAGTTTAATGACAGGGGGGTGGACCGGGGAGCTGTTTTTT.

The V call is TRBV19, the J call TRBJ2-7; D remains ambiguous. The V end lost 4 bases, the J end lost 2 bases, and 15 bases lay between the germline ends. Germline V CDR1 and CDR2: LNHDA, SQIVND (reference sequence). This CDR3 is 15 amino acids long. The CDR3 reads CASSRSREVAYEQYF. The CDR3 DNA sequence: TGTGCCAGTAGTAGGAGCCGTGAAGTGGCCTACGAGCAGTACTTC.

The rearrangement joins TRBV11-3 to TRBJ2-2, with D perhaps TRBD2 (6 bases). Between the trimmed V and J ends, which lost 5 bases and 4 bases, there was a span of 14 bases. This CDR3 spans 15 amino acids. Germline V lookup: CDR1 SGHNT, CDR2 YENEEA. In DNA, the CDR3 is TGTGCCAGCAGCCCCACTAGCATCTTCACCGGGGAGCTGTTTTTT. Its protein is CASSPTSIFTGELFF.

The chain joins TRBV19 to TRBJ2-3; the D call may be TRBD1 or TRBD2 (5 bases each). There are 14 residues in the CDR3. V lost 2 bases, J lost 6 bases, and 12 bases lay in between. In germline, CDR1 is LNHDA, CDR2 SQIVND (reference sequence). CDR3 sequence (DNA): TGTGCCAGTAGTATAATCGGGGCAGGGGATACGCAGTATTTT. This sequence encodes CASSIIGAGDTQYF.

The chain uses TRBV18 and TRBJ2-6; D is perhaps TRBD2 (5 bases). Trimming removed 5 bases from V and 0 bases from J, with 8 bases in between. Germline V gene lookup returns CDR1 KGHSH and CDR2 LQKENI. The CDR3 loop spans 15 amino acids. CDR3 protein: CASSIGSSGANVLTF. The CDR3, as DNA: TGTGCCAGCTCAATTGGGAGCTCTGGGGCCAACGTCCTGACTTTC.

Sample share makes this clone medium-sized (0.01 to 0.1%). CDR3 DNA sequence: TGTGCCAGCAGTGAAGGGAACACCTATGGCTACACCTTC. The encoded protein is CASSEGNTYGYTF. V usage is TRBV6-1 and J usage is TRBJ1-2; D remains ambiguous. With 1 base removed from V and 4 bases from J, the gap between germline ends came to 7 bases. The CDR3 length is 13 residues. In germline, CDR1 is MNHNS, CDR2 SASEGT.

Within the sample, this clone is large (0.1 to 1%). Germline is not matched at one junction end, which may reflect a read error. The CDR3 protein is CASSDSWNRGISGELFF. The CDR3 region has the DNA TGTGCCAGCAGTGACTCCTGGAACAGGGGGATTTCCGGGGAGCTGTTTTTT. The V call is TRBV6-8, the J call TRBJ2-2; 8 bases match TRBD1. CDR1 is MNHGY, CDR2 SAAAGT, per germline. The CDR3 is made up of 17 amino acids.

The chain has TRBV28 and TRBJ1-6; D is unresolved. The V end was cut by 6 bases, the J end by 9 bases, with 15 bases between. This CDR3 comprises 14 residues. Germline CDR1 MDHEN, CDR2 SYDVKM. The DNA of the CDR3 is TGTGCCAGCAGAATTCCCTCGAACGTTTCACCCCTCCACTTT. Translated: CASRIPSNVSPLHF.

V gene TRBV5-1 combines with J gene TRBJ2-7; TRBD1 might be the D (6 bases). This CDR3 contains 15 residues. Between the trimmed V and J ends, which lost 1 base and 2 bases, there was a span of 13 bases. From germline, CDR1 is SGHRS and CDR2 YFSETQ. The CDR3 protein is CASSLYRALPYEQYF. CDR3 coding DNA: TGCGCCAGCAGCTTGTACAGGGCCCTTCCCTACGAGCAGTACTTC.

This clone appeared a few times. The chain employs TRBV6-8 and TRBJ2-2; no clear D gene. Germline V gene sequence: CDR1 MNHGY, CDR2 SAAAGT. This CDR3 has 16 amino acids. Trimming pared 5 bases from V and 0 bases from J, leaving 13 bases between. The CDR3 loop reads CASSNTRVANTGELFF. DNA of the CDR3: TGTGCCAGCAGTAACACGAGAGTCGCGAACACCGGGGAGCTGTTTTTT.